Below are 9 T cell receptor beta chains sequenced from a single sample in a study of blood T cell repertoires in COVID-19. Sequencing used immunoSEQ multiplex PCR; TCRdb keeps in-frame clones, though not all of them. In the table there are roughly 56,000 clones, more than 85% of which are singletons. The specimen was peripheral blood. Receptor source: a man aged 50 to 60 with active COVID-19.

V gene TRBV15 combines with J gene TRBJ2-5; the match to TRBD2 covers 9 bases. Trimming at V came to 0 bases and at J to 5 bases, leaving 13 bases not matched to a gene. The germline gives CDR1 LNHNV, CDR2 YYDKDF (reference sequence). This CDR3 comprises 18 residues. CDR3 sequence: CATSRELPSGAGGETQYF. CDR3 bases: TGTGCCACCAGCAGAGAGTTGCCTAGCGGGGCAGGGGGGGAGACCCAGTACTTC. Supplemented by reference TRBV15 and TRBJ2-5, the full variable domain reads DAMVIQNPRYQVTQFGKPVTLSCSQTLNHNVMYWYQQKSSQAPKLLFHYYDKDFNNEADTPDNFQSRRPNTSFCFLDIRSPGLGDTAMYLCATSRELPSGAGGETQYFGPGTRLLVL.

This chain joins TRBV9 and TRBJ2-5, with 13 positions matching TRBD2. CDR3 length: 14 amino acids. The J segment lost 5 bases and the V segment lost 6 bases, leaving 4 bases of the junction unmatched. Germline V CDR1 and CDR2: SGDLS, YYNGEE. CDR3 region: CASTRTSGGETQYF. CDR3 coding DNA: TGTGCCAGCACCCGGACTAGCGGGGGTGAGACCCAGTACTTC.

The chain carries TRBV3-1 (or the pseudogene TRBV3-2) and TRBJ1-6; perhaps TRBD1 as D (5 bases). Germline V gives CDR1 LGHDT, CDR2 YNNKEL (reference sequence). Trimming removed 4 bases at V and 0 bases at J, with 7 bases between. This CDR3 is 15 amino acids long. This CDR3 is CASSLGGSYNSPLHF. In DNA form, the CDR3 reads TGTGCCAGCAGCCTCGGGGGCTCCTATAATTCACCCCTCCACTTT.

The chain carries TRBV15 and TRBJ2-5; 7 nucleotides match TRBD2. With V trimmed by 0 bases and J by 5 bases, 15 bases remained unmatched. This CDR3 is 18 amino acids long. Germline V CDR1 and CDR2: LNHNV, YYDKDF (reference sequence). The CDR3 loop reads CATSREFLSGGSGETQYF. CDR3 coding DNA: TGTGCCACCAGCAGAGAGTTCCTATCGGGCGGGAGCGGGGAGACCCAGTACTTC.

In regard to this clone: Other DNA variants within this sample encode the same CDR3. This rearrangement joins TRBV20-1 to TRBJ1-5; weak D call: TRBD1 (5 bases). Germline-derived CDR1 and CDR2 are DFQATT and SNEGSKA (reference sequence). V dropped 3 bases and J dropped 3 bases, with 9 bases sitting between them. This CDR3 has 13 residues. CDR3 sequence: CSASQGTNQPQHF. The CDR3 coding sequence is TGCAGTGCTAGTCAGGGAACCAATCAGCCCCAGCATTTT.

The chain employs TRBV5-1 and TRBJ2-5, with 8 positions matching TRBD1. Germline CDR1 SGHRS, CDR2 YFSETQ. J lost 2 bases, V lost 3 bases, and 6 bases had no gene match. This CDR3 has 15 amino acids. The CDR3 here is CASSWLGTGQETQYF. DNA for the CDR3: TGCGCCAGCAGCTGGCTCGGGACAGGACAAGAGACCCAGTACTTC.

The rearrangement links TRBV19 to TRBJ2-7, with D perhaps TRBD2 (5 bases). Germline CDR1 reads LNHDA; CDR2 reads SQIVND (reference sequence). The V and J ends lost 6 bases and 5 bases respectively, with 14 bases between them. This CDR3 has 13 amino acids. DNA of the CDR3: TGTGCCAGTAGACTCGAGGGCAGGCACGAGCAGTACTTC. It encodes CASRLEGRHEQYF.

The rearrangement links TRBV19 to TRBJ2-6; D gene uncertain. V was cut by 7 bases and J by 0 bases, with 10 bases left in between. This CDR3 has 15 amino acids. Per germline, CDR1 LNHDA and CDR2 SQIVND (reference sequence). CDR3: CASTEISSGANVLTF. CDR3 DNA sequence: TGTGCCAGTACAGAAATCAGCTCTGGGGCCAACGTCCTGACTTTC.

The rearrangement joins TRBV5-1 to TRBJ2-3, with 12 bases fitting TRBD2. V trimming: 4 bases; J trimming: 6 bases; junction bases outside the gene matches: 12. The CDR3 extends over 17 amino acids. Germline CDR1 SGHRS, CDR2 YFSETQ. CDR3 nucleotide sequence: TGCGCCAGCAGCCCCGGCTGGACTAGCGGGGTAATGGATACGCAGTATTTT. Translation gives CASSPGWTSGVMDTQYF. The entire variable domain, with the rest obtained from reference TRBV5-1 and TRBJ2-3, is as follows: KAGVTQTPRYLIKTRGQQVTLSCSPISGHRSVSWYQQTPGQGLQFLFEYFSETQRNKGNFPGRFSGRQFSNSRSEMNVSTLELGDSALYLCASSPGWTSGVMDTQYFGPGTRLTVL.